The 18 T cell receptor beta chains presented below share a single source sample, sequenced in a study of shared clonotypes between healthy human individuals (dated by TCRdb to between 2020 and 2021). The library was prepared using the immunoSEQ multiplex PCR assay. TCRdb carries this immuneACCESS record with in-frame sequences only. Its versions omit some clonotypes, under half of them owing to an unresolved V gene in the studies checked, with the rest unexplained. Within this sample are 1.5 million to 2.5 million clones, with about 95% of them counted one time only. Under 1.5% of the sample rests with the top ten. For the CD8 naive samples, CD45RO-negative cells were positively selected for CCR7, yielding a CD45RA+CCR7+ population from which TemRA cells were excluded. The sequencing input was naive CD8+ T cells sorted from blood. Explained via the paper, the cell subset or site label denotes: CD45RA+CCR7+. All receptors derive from a man between 18 and 29 years old in good health.

This clone showed up just a few times. This chain connects TRBV29-1 to TRBJ1-2; D is ambiguous. The V and J ends lost 7 bases and 2 bases respectively, with 11 bases between them. The CDR3 runs 12 residues. Per the germline V gene, CDR1 is SQVTM and CDR2 is ANQGSEA. The CDR3 here is CSAEDGNYGYTF. DNA of the CDR3: TGCAGCGCAGAGGACGGAAACTATGGCTACACCTTC.

This chain uses TRBV30 with TRBJ2-1; D remains unclear. Trimming removed 0 bases at V and 8 bases at J, with 5 bases between. This CDR3 is built from 11 residues. CDR1 is GTSNPN, CDR2 SVGIG, per germline (reference sequence). The CDR3 nucleotides read TGTGCCTGGAGTGTAGCGCATGAGCAGTTCTTC. Its protein product is CAWSVAHEQFF.

J is TRBJ2-2 and V is TRBV9; D gene ambiguous. The V end lost 4 bases, the J end lost 1 base, and 11 bases lay between the germline ends. Germline V gene data show CDR1 as SGDLS and CDR2 as YYNGEE. The CDR3 has 15 residues. Here the CDR3 DNA reads TGTGCCAGCAGCTCATGGGTAGGGAACACCGGGGAGCTGTTTTTT. Encoded protein: CASSSWVGNTGELFF.

The J gene is TRBJ2-3, the V gene TRBV10-2, with TRBD1 matching 8 bases. The length of the CDR3 is 18 residues. The V gene's germline CDR1 is WSHSY and CDR2 SAAADI. Trimming cost V 3 bases and J 2 bases; bases outside gene matches: 13. The CDR3 loop is CASSERTRWDRSTDTQYF. The CDR3 DNA follows: TGCGCCAGCAGTGAACGGACCCGGTGGGACAGGTCCACAGATACGCAGTATTTT.

This clone was seen just once. The rearrangement links TRBV19 to TRBJ1-5; D not certain. The CDR3 runs 14 residues. Deletions cut 5 bases from V and 4 bases from J, with 12 bases between. CDR1 LNHDA and CDR2 SQIVND come from the germline V gene (reference sequence). The CDR3, as DNA: TGTGCCAGTAGTCACGGGGAGGGTAATCAGCCCCAGCATTTT. It specifies CASSHGEGNQPQHF.

The chain employs TRBV5-1 and TRBJ2-1; no definite D call. Germline V gene data show CDR1 as SGHRS and CDR2 as YFSETQ. Between the trimmed V and J ends, which lost 1 base and 7 bases, there was a span of 9 bases. The CDR3 has 13 amino acids. DNA of the CDR3: TGCGCCAGCAGCTTGAGTAGGTTGAATGAGCAGTTCTTC. This codes for CASSLSRLNEQFF.

This chain joins TRBV6-5 and TRBJ2-6; D possibly corresponds to TRBD2 (5 bases). V was pared by 6 bases and J by 1 base, with 10 bases between. The V gene's germline CDR1 is MNHEY and CDR2 SVGAGI. This CDR3 comprises 15 residues. Written as DNA, the CDR3 is TGTGCCAGCAGCGACACGGGATCTGGGGCCAACGTCCTGACTTTC. Protein product: CASSDTGSGANVLTF.

The chain links TRBV7-9 to TRBJ1-2, with 7 positions matching TRBD1. This CDR3 contains 15 residues. J gave up 5 bases and V 4 bases, and 10 bases lay outside the gene matches. Per germline, CDR1 SEHNR and CDR2 FQNEAQ (reference sequence). Here the CDR3 DNA reads TGTGCCAGCAGCTCCTATGAGGGGACAGAGTATGGCTACACCTTC. Its translation: CASSSYEGTEYGYTF.

For this clone: The germline gene is not matched at one end of the junction; a read error may be the cause. V gene TRBV7-7 combines with J gene TRBJ2-7; D is undetermined. The CDR3 is 12 amino acids. Germline-derived CDR1 and CDR2 are SSHAT and FNYEAQ (reference sequence). DNA of the CDR3: TGTGCTAGCAGCCCTGACAACTACGAGCAGTACTTC. Amino acids: CASSPDNYEQYF.

The V gene is TRBV6-1, the J gene TRBJ2-7; D is unclear. Germline CDR1 reads MNHNS; CDR2 reads SASEGT. This CDR3 comprises 15 residues. V lost 1 base and J lost 0, with 10 bases in between. The CDR3 sequence: CASSEVGSLSYEQYF. DNA of the CDR3: TGTGCCAGCAGTGAAGTTGGCAGTCTCTCCTACGAGCAGTACTTC.

For this clone: The identical CDR3 is also encoded by other nucleotide sequences in the sample. V gene TRBV9 combines with J gene TRBJ2-1; 7 nucleotides match TRBD2. CDR3 length: 15 amino acids. With 2 bases clipped from V and 4 bases from J, the junction kept 6 bases outside the gene matches. Germline V gives CDR1 SGDLS, CDR2 YYNGEE. DNA of the CDR3: TGTGCCAGCAGCGTCGGCGGGGGATATTACAATGAGCAGTTCTTC. It yields the protein CASSVGGGYYNEQFF.

V gene TRBV9 combines with J gene TRBJ1-1; D unclear. CDR1 and CDR2 from the germline V gene are SGDLS and YYNGEE. The CDR3 sequence is 14 residues long. Deletions cut 0 bases from V and 1 base from J, with 7 bases between. The CDR3 DNA follows: TGTGCCAGCAGCGTAGGAGACCAGAACACTGAAGCTTTCTTT. It encodes CASSVGDQNTEAFF.

A remark on this clone: In the same sample, other DNA sequences code for this CDR3. J is TRBJ1-1 and V is TRBV4-1; D is ambiguous. The germline V and J ends were trimmed by 3 bases and 0 bases, with 5 bases remaining between them. Germline lookup yields CDR1 MGHRA and CDR2 YSYEKL. The CDR3 covers 13 residues. Written as DNA, the CDR3 is TGCGCCAGCAGCCAGATCCTGAACACTGAAGCTTTCTTT. Encoded protein: CASSQILNTEAFF.

This chain connects TRBV4-3 to TRBJ2-2; 7 nucleotides line up with TRBD1. The CDR3 is made up of 16 amino acids. Per the germline V gene, CDR1 is LGHNA and CDR2 is YSLEER. Losses at the gene ends were 1 base for V and 7 bases for J; bases not matched to a gene: 9. CDR3 nucleotides: TGCGCCAGCAGCCAAGCTTGGGCAGGGGGTCACGGGGAGCTGTTTTTT. Its translation is CASSQAWAGGHGELFF.

This chain joins TRBV11-3 and TRBJ2-1; 8 bases map to TRBD1. CDR3 length: 14 amino acids. The germline gives CDR1 SGHNT, CDR2 YENEEA. After removal of 4 bases from V and 4 bases from J, the junction contained 3 bases not matched to a gene. The CDR3 bases are TGTGCCAGCAGCTCGGGACAGGATTACAATGAGCAGTTCTTC. This gives the protein CASSSGQDYNEQFF.

Comment on this clone: One end of the junction does not line up with germline, which may come from a read error. The CDR3 loop reads CASSDSGLPGF. DNA for the CDR3: TGCGCCAGCAGTGACTCCGGACTGCCTGGTTTT. J is TRBJ2-3 and V is TRBV10-2; possible D gene TRBD2, 5 bases. The CDR3 contains 11 residues. Germline-derived CDR1 and CDR2 are WSHSY and SAAADI.

The chain carries TRBV9 and TRBJ1-4; maybe TRBD1 (5 bases). The germline CDR1 and CDR2 sequences are SGDLS and YYNGEE. The CDR3 totals 17 residues. The V and J ends lost 2 bases and 3 bases respectively, with 17 bases between them. CDR3 in DNA: TGTGCCAGCAGCGTCGGGAGGGGCCGGGGGGCTAATGAAAAACTGTTTTTT. Encoded protein: CASSVGRGRGANEKLFF.

The V call is TRBV4-1, the J call TRBJ2-2, with TRBD1 as a possible D gene (8 bases). V lost 1 base and J 6 bases, leaving 12 bases between the germline ends. The CDR3 covers 15 residues. Germline CDR1 MGHRA, CDR2 YSYEKL. The CDR3 coding sequence is TGCGCCAGCAGCCAAGGCACAGGGGGGGCCGGGGAGCTGTTTTTT. Translating gives CASSQGTGGAGELFF.